This entry features one T cell receptor beta chain sequence. This entry belongs to a study of blood T cell repertoires in COVID-19. Study-wide background: Spain, Italy and the United States supplied samples that represented acute and convalescent COVID-19. Nucleic acid was either cDNA or gDNA, and it came from T cells, B-cell-depleted T cells, or PBMCs.

Germline loops: CDR1 SGHTA, CDR2 FQGTGA. With V trimmed by 2 bases and J by 3 bases, 3 bases remained unmatched. The CDR3 has 14 amino acids. Original data processing: Nucleated cell counts were estimated from reference gene primer amplification. Using immunoSEQ multiplex PCR, the repertoire was profiled, and TCRdb retains in-frame clones only, with some absent. V, J and clone size reflect that table, while D and trimming were determined from the DNA. The table lists around 140,000 clones, 80% to 90% of them singletons. The sample consisted of peripheral blood. The rearrangement joins TRBV7-3 to TRBJ1-1; 7 bases are a match to TRBD1. The TCR sequence derives from a woman aged 55-69 years with acute or convalescent COVID-19. The CDR3 sequence is CASSLGTADTEAFF. In DNA form, the CDR3 reads TGTGCCAGCAGCTTAGGGACAGCCGACACTGAAGCTTTCTTT. The variable domain in full, completed from reference TRBV7-3 and TRBJ1-1, reads GAGVSQTPSNKVTEKGKYVELRCDPISGHTALYWYRQSLGQGPEFLIYFQGTGAADDSGLPNDRFFAVRPEGSVSTLKIQRTERGDSAVYLCASSLGTADTEAFFGQGTRLTVV.